What follows are 32 T cell receptor beta chains derived from one specimen sequenced in a study of T-cell reconstitution after alpha-beta-depleted transplantation in children. Unique molecular identifiers were incorporated when the TCRbeta library was constructed. Each CDR3 protein is one row after TCRdb ran MiXCR on the PCR reads. The profile shows fewer than 200,000 distinct CDR3 sequences, about 6.4% of them singletons. Sequencing was performed on PBMCs from the stem cell graft donor, taken from the stem cell graft. These TCRs come from a human donor who donated a stem cell graft to a child with Wiskott-Aldrich syndrome.

In this sample, this clonotype turned up a few times. The rearrangement links TRBV19 to TRBJ2-7, with TRBD2 matching 9 bases. This CDR3 has 15 amino acids. Trimming at V came to 6 bases and at J to 0 bases, leaving 6 bases not matched to a gene. Germline-derived CDR1 and CDR2 are LNHDA and SQIVND (reference sequence). CDR3 DNA sequence: TGTGCCAGTAGCGTTAGCGGGAGCGTCTCCTACGAGCAGTACTTC. This sequence encodes CASSVSGSVSYEQYF.

V and J are TRBV19 and TRBJ1-2, with 9 bases identical to TRBD1. The CDR3 is 13 residues long. The germline CDR1 and CDR2 sequences are LNHDA and SQIVND (reference sequence). J lost 8 bases, V lost 6 bases, and 7 bases had no gene match. Here the CDR3 reads CASSPDRGLGYTF. The DNA for the CDR3 is TGTGCCAGTAGCCCGGACAGGGGATTGGGCTACACCTTC.

There are many counts of this clonotype. The chain carries TRBV29-1 and TRBJ2-7; 9 positions match TRBD1. With 2 bases clipped from V and 2 bases from J, the junction kept 7 bases outside the gene matches. Germline V gives CDR1 SQVTM, CDR2 ANQGSEA. The length of the CDR3 is 15 residues. As DNA, the CDR3 is TGCAGCGTTGAACCCCGGGACAGGGAAACCTACGAGCAGTACTTC. Its translation: CSVEPRDRETYEQYF.

This clonotype was observed many times. V is TRBV29-1 and J is TRBJ2-5; 8 positions agree with TRBD1. Germline CDR1 is SQVTM and CDR2 is ANQGSEA. V gave up 6 bases and J gave up 2 bases; unmatched junction bases: 2. The CDR3 runs to 12 residues. The CDR3 protein is CSVRQGQETQYF. The CDR3, as DNA: TGCAGCGTCAGACAGGGGCAAGAGACCCAGTACTTC. Together with reference TRBV29-1 and TRBJ2-5, the CDR3 gives the full variable domain: SAVISQKPSRDICQRGTSLTIQCQVDSQVTMMFWYRQQPGQSLTLIATANQGSEATYESGFVIDKFPISRPNLTFSTLTVSNMSPEDSSIYLCSVRQGQETQYFGPGTRLLVL.

This sequence joins TRBV12-3 or TRBV12-4 and TRBJ2-7; tentative D call: TRBD1 (6 bases). Trimming took 7 bases from V and 6 from J, leaving 16 bases between them. This CDR3 comprises 13 residues. The CDR3 DNA reads as TGTGCCAGCATGCGGGCAGGGGATGCCGAGCAGTACTTC. Its protein product is CASMRAGDAEQYF.

The table lists this clonotype with many counts. V gene TRBV9 combines with J gene TRBJ2-7, with a weak D call TRBD2 (6 bases). The CDR3 covers 14 residues. Between the trimmed V and J ends, which lost 0 bases and 0 bases, there was a span of 7 bases. Germline V gene lookup returns CDR1 SGDLS and CDR2 YYNGEE. CDR3 residues: CASSVGAGSYEQYF. The CDR3, as DNA: TGTGCCAGCAGCGTAGGAGCGGGCTCCTACGAGCAGTACTTC.

This chain uses TRBV5-5 with TRBJ1-1; 9 nucleotides match TRBD1. The V and J ends lost 4 bases and 0 bases, in that order; junction bases with no gene match: 4. Germline assignment: CDR1 SGHKS and CDR2 YYEKEE (reference sequence). The CDR3 has 15 residues. The CDR3 bases are TGTGCCAGCAGCATAACAGGGGGCTTGAACACTGAAGCTTTCTTT. Translating it yields CASSITGGLNTEAFF.

This clonotype was recorded many times. This rearrangement joins TRBV6-5 to TRBJ1-1; 7 bases are a match to TRBD1. Germline CDR1 MNHEY, CDR2 SVGAGI. With V trimmed by 2 bases and J by 7 bases, 7 bases remained unmatched. CDR3 length: 14 amino acids. DNA of the CDR3: TGTGCCAGCAGTTACGACGGCGGGACAGTTGAAGCTTTCTTT. This gives the protein CASSYDGGTVEAFF.

This clonotype was counted ten times or more. The V gene is TRBV2, the J gene TRBJ2-7, with 11 bases matching TRBD2. The V gene end was trimmed by 3 bases and the J gene end by 3 bases; junction bases not matched to a gene: 10. Germline CDR1 is SNHLY and CDR2 is FYNNEI. This CDR3 comprises 17 residues. The CDR3 loop reads CASSDIRGTSGLYEQYF. The CDR3 coding sequence is TGTGCCAGCAGTGATATTCGGGGGACTAGCGGACTCTACGAGCAGTACTTC.

The table lists this clonotype with many counts. CDR3 amino acids: CASSHGQGPYEQYF. Written as DNA, the CDR3 is TGCGCCAGCAGCCATGGACAGGGGCCCTACGAGCAGTACTTC. This chain connects TRBV5-1 to TRBJ2-7, with 9 bases lining up with TRBD1. V lost 4 bases to trimming and J lost 2 bases; unmatched junction nucleotides: 4. Germline CDR1 SGHRS, CDR2 YFSETQ. This CDR3 region has 14 residues.

This clonotype was counted ten times or more. The genes are TRBV11-2 and TRBJ2-2; 7 nucleotides agree with TRBD1. The germline V gene encodes CDR1 SGHAT and CDR2 FQNNGV. The CDR3 runs to 16 residues. Trimming took 5 bases from V and 1 from J; bases not matched to a gene: 7. The DNA of the CDR3 is TGTGCCAGCAGCCGCCGGGACAGACGGAACACCGGGGAGCTGTTTTTT. Its protein is CASSRRDRRNTGELFF.

This clonotype occurred many times. The chain uses TRBV6-5 and TRBJ2-7; D possibly corresponds to TRBD1 (5 bases). The CDR3 consists of 14 residues. V lost 4 bases and J lost 2, with 12 bases in between. Germline CDR1 MNHEY, CDR2 SVGAGI. This CDR3 is CASSSYAGPYEQYF. The CDR3 nucleotides read TGTGCCAGCAGTTCCTATGCAGGGCCCTACGAGCAGTACTTC.

The chain uses TRBV24-1 and TRBJ2-1, with TRBD2 matching 8 bases. Germline CDR1 is KGHDR and CDR2 is SFDVKD. The CDR3 is made up of 13 amino acids. Unmatched junction bases numbered 1, after V lost 1 base and J lost 9 bases. The CDR3 bases are TGTGCCACCAGTGATTTTGCGGGAGGTGAGCAGTTCTTC. Amino acids: CATSDFAGGEQFF.

Comments on this clonotype: This may be a read error: a much more frequent sequence differs by one nucleotide. The chain is built from TRBV20-1 and TRBJ2-5, with D perhaps matching TRBD1 (5 bases). CDR1 is DFQATT and CDR2 is SNEGSKA in the germline V gene (reference sequence). The CDR3 totals 13 residues. V lost 6 bases to trimming and J lost 3 bases, with 14 bases between them. CDR3 loop: CSAPTEDEETQYF. CDR3 nucleotides: TGCAGTGCGCCGACAGAGGACGAAGAGACCCAGTACTTC.

This clonotype was seen at least ten times. The chain links TRBV20-1 to TRBJ2-1; D is undetermined. Trimming cost V 1 base and J 3 bases, with 10 bases left between them. There are 14 residues in the CDR3. In germline, CDR1 is DFQATT, CDR2 SNEGSKA (reference sequence). The CDR3 DNA reads TGCAGTGCTAGAGGTATTAACCACTACAATGAGCAGTTCTTC. It specifies CSARGINHYNEQFF.

This clonotype was observed at least ten times. At one end the junction does not follow the germline gene, possibly because of a read error. The chain joins TRBV13 to TRBJ2-7, with a possible D match to TRBD1 (5 bases). The V gene's germline CDR1 is PRHDT and CDR2 FYEKMQ (reference sequence). The CDR3 has 15 residues. In nucleotides, the CDR3 is TGTGCCAGCAGCCTAGGAAGGGGAAGTCACTACGAGCAGTACTTC. It encodes CASSLGRGSHYEQYF.

This clonotype was detected ten times or more. V gene TRBV30 combines with J gene TRBJ1-2; no clear D. This CDR3 has 13 residues. The V gene's germline CDR1 is GTSNPN and CDR2 SVGIG (reference sequence). The V gene lost 0 bases and the J gene lost 7 bases, with 12 bases spanning the gap. The CDR3 DNA reads as TGTGCCTGGAGTGTAGAGAGAAGGGTTGGCTACACCTTC. It is translated as CAWSVERRVGYTF.

The rearrangement joins TRBV10-3 to TRBJ2-1; tentative D call: TRBD2 (5 bases). Germline lookup yields CDR1 ENHRY and CDR2 SYGVKD. Trimming took 7 bases from V and 5 from J, leaving 18 bases between them. The CDR3 runs to 15 residues. The CDR3 spells CAITPTDGSNNEQFF. In DNA form, the CDR3 reads TGTGCCATCACCCCAACTGATGGGAGCAACAATGAGCAGTTCTTC.

This clonotype showed up many times. The chain has TRBV7-9 and TRBJ2-1; D not certain. The CDR3 totals 15 residues. The V gene's germline CDR1 is SEHNR and CDR2 FQNEAQ (reference sequence). Trimming stripped 2 bases from V and 1 base from J, with 9 bases between. CDR3 sequence: CASSLTRGSYNEQFF. The CDR3 nucleotides read TGTGCCAGCAGCTTAACTCGTGGGTCCTACAATGAGCAGTTCTTC. Supplemented by reference TRBV7-9 and TRBJ2-1, the full variable domain reads DTGVSQNPRHKITKRGQNVTFRCDPISEHNRLYWYRQTLGQGPEFLTYFQNEAQLEKSRLLSDRFSAERPKGSFSTLEIQRTEQGDSAMYLCASSLTRGSYNEQFFGPGTRLTVL.

This clonotype was picked up many times. The chain's CDR3 is CSVMGQPNTEAFF. The DNA of the CDR3 is TGCAGCGTTATGGGACAGCCTAACACTGAAGCTTTCTTT. V gene TRBV29-1 combines with J gene TRBJ1-1; 7 positions agree with TRBD1. There are 13 residues in the CDR3. CDR1 and CDR2 (germline): SQVTM, ANQGSEA. The ends lost 5 bases at V and 2 bases at J; junction bases unmatched: 5.

The chain combines TRBV5-1 with TRBJ1-1; D possibly corresponds to TRBD1 (6 bases). Trimming took off 8 bases at V and 5 bases at J, with 16 bases between the two ends. The CDR3 totals 13 residues. Germline V gene sequence: CDR1 SGHRS, CDR2 YFSETQ. As DNA, the CDR3 is TGCGCCAGTGGAACAGGGTGGTTGACTGAAGCTTTCTTT. The encoded protein is CASGTGWLTEAFF.

This clonotype was detected ten times or more. This chain joins TRBV7-2 and TRBJ2-1; D not certain. The CDR3 has 15 amino acids. The germline V and J ends were trimmed by 7 bases and 0 bases, with 13 bases remaining between them. Per germline, CDR1 SGHTA and CDR2 FQGNSA. CDR3 region: CASTSQQSSYNEQFF. The CDR3 bases are TGTGCCAGCACTTCCCAACAGAGCTCCTACAATGAGCAGTTCTTC.

This clonotype was seen ten or more times. The rearrangement joins TRBV9 to TRBJ2-7; D ambiguous. The ends were cut back, 0 bases at V and 1 base at J, with 14 bases in the middle. The CDR3 spans 16 residues. The germline CDR1 and CDR2 sequences are SGDLS and YYNGEE. The CDR3 reads CASSVGGGNPSYEQYF. CDR3 bases: TGTGCCAGCAGCGTAGGCGGCGGAAACCCTTCCTACGAGCAGTACTTC.

This clonotype was recorded at least ten times. V gene TRBV7-2 combines with J gene TRBJ2-3; 9 bases map to TRBD2. Germline V gene data show CDR1 as SGHTA and CDR2 as FQGNSA. CDR3 length equals 17 residues. The V segment lost 0 bases and the J segment 2 bases; nucleotides outside the gene matches: 6. The CDR3 reads CASSLASSGGPTDTQYF. The DNA for the CDR3 is TGTGCCAGCAGCTTAGCGTCCAGCGGGGGGCCCACAGATACGCAGTATTTT.

This clonotype showed up just a few times. V usage is TRBV7-2 and J usage is TRBJ2-2; no reliable D call. Germline loops: CDR1 SGHTA, CDR2 FQGNSA. There are 15 residues in the CDR3. V was trimmed by 0 bases and J by 0 bases, leaving 5 bases between them. The CDR3 region is CASSLAVTNTGELFF. The CDR3, as DNA: TGTGCCAGCAGCTTAGCTGTAACGAACACCGGGGAGCTGTTTTTT.

This clonotype was picked up many times. The chain recombines TRBV12-3 or TRBV12-4 with TRBJ2-7, with 10 bases matching TRBD2. The CDR3 has 16 residues. The junction had 16 bases not matched to a gene; V was cut back by 5 bases and J by 9 bases. Here the CDR3 DNA reads TGTGCCAGCAGTCAGGGACTAGCGCTAGGATTAGGATGGCAGTACTTC. Translating gives CASSQGLALGLGWQYF.

This clonotype has ten or more counts. This chain links TRBV20-1 with TRBJ2-1, with 9 bases matching TRBD2. The germline V gene has CDR1 DFQATT and CDR2 SNEGSKA (reference sequence). J lost 7 bases, V lost 3 bases, and 13 bases had no gene match. The CDR3 length is 16 residues. CDR3 nucleotide sequence: TGCAGTGCTAGTTCGGGGGGGGGACTAGCTGGTAATGAGCAGTTCTTC. Its protein is CSASSGGGLAGNEQFF.

This clonotype occurred a few times. The genes are TRBV5-1 and TRBJ1-5; 8 positions agree with TRBD1. Trimming removed 7 bases from V and 2 bases from J; junction bases left unmatched: 8. This CDR3 spans 15 amino acids. Germline-derived CDR1 and CDR2 are SGHRS and YFSETQ. The CDR3 coding sequence is TGCGCCAGCTTCGACAGGGGAGGAGGCAATCAGCCCCAGCATTTT. Its translation: CASFDRGGGNQPQHF. The whole variable domain, filled in from reference TRBV5-1 and TRBJ1-5, reads KAGVTQTPRYLIKTRGQQVTLSCSPISGHRSVSWYQQTPGQGLQFLFEYFSETQRNKGNFPGRFSGRQFSNSRSEMNVSTLELGDSALYLCASFDRGGGNQPQHFGDGTRLSIL.

This clonotype was recorded a few times. The V and J genes are TRBV5-6 and TRBJ2-7; the D call may be TRBD1 or TRBD2 (7 bases each). The CDR3 runs to 16 residues. Trimming removed 4 bases from V and 6 bases from J, with 23 bases in between. Germline V lookup: CDR1 SGHDT, CDR2 YYEEEE. CDR3 nucleotide sequence: TGTGCCAGCAGCCGCGGGACAGCGGGGACCCTGGCCGAGCAGTACTTC. Encoded protein: CASSRGTAGTLAEQYF.

This clonotype was seen ten or more times. The chain employs TRBV12-3 or TRBV12-4 and TRBJ2-2; 7 bases are shared with TRBD1. J lost 2 bases, V lost 10 bases, and 13 bases had no gene match. The CDR3 covers 16 residues. The CDR3 is CAIPDPGQPNTGELFF. CDR3 bases: TGTGCCATTCCTGACCCGGGACAGCCAAACACCGGGGAGCTGTTTTTT.

This clonotype showed up many times. The V call is TRBV6-5, the J call TRBJ1-4; D gene unclear. CDR3 length: 14 residues. V was shortened by 2 bases and J by 2 bases, with 6 bases between the two germline ends. CDR1 and CDR2 (germline): MNHEY, SVGAGI. CDR3 loop: CASSYARTNEKLFF. The CDR3 bases are TGTGCCAGCAGTTACGCCAGGACTAATGAAAAACTGTTTTTT.

At least ten counts were recorded for this clonotype. The chain has TRBV4-3 and TRBJ1-1, with D possibly being TRBD1 (5 bases). Trimming removed 0 bases from V and 3 bases from J, with 17 bases in between. The V gene's germline CDR1 is LGHNA and CDR2 YSLEER. CDR3 length: 17 amino acids. The CDR3: CASSQDSHRLVDTEAFF. DNA of the CDR3: TGCGCCAGCAGCCAAGATAGTCACAGGCTAGTTGACACTGAAGCTTTCTTT.